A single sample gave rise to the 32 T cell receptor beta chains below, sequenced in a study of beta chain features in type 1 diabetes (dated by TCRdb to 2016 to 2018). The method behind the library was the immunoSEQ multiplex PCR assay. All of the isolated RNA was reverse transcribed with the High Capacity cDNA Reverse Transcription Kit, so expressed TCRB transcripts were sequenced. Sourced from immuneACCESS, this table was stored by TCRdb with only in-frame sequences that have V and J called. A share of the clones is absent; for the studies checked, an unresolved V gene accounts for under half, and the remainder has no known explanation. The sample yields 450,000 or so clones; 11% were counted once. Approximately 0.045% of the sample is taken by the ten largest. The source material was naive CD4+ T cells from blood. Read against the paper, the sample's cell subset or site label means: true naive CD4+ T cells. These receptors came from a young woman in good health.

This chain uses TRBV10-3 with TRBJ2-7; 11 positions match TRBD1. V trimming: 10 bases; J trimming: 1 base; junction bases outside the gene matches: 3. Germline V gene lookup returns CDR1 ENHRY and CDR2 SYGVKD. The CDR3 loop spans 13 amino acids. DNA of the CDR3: TGTGCCACCGGGGACAGGGGGTCCTACGAGCAGTACTTC. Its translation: CATGDRGSYEQYF.

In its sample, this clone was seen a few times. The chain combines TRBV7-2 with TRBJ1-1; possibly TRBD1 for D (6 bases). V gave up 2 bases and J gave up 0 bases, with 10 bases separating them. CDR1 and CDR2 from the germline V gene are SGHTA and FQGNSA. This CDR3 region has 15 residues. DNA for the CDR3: TGTGCCAGCAGCTTATCCCGGGGGCTGAACACTGAAGCTTTCTTT. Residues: CASSLSRGLNTEAFF.

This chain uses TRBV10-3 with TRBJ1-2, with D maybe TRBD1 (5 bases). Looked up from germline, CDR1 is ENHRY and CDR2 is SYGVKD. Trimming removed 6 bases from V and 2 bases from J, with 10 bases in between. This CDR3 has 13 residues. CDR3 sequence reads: CAIRSPGNYGYTF. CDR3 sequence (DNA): TGTGCCATCAGATCCCCAGGGAACTATGGCTACACCTTC.

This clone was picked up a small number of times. CDR3 amino acids: CASRGTGGRDTQYF. The CDR3, as DNA: TGTGCCAGCAGGGGGACAGGGGGCAGGGATACGCAGTATTTT. V gene TRBV6-5 combines with J gene TRBJ2-3, with 12 nucleotides matching TRBD1. CDR1 and CDR2 (germline): MNHEY, SVGAGI. Germline trimming cut 6 bases from V and 6 bases from J; bases unmatched to any gene: 4. CDR3 length: 14 residues.

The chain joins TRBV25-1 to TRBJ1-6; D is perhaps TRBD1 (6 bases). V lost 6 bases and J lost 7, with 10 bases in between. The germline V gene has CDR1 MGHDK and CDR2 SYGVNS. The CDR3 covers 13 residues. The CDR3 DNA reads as TGTGCCAGCAGGGGGACAATCAATTCACCCCTCCACTTT. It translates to CASRGTINSPLHF.

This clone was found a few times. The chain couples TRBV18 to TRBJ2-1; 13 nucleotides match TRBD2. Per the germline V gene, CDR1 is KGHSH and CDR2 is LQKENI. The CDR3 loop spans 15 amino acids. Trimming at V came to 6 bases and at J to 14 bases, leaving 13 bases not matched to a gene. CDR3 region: CASSPGTSGKTGEFF. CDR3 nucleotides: TGTGCCAGCTCCCCGGGGACTAGCGGGAAAACGGGCGAGTTCTTC.

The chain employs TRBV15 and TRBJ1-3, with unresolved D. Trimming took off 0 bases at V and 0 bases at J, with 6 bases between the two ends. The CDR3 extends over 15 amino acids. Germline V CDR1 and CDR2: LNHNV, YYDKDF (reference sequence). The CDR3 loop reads CATSRDLSSGNTIYF. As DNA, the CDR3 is TGTGCCACCAGCAGAGATTTGAGCTCTGGAAACACCATATATTTT.

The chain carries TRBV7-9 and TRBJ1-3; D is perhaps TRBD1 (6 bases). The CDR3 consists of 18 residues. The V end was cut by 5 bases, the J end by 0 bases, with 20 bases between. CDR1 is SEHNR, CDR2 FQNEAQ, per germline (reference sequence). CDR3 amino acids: CASSLLRTRGTSGNTIYF. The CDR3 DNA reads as TGTGCCAGCAGCCTGTTAAGGACCAGGGGCACCTCTGGAAACACCATATATTTT.

This CDR3 is CASSQMGQGYEQYF. The DNA of the CDR3 is TGCGCCAGCAGCCAGATGGGGCAGGGCTACGAGCAGTACTTC. The rearrangement uses TRBV4-3 and TRBJ2-7, with a tentative D call TRBD1 (5 bases). The CDR3 has 14 residues. V was trimmed by 3 bases and J by 3 bases, leaving 12 bases between them. Per the germline V gene, CDR1 is LGHNA and CDR2 is YSLEER.

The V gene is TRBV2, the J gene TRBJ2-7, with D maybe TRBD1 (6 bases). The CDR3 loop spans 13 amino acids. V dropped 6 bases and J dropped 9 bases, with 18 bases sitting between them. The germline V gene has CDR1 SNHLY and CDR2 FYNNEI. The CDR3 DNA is TGTGCCAGCAGCCCGGGACAAAGCGTCGGGCAGTACTTC. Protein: CASSPGQSVGQYF.

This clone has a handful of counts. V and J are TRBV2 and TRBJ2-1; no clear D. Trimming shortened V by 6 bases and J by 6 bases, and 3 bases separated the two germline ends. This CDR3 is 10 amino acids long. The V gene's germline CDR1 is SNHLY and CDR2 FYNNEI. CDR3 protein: CASSSNEQFF. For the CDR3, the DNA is TGTGCCAGCAGCAGCAATGAGCAGTTCTTC.

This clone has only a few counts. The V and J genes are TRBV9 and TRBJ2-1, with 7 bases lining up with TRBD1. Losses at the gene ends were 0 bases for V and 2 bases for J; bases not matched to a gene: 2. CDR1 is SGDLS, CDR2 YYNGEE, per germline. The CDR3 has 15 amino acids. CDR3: CASSVEGQTYNEQFF. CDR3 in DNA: TGTGCCAGCAGCGTAGAGGGACAGACCTACAATGAGCAGTTCTTC.

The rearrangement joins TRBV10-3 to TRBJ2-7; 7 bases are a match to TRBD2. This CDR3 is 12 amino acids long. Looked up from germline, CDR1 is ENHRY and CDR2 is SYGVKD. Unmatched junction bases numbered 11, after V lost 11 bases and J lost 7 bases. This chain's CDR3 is CAVGRGAEEQYF. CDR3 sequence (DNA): TGTGCCGTAGGGAGGGGTGCGGAGGAGCAGTACTTC.

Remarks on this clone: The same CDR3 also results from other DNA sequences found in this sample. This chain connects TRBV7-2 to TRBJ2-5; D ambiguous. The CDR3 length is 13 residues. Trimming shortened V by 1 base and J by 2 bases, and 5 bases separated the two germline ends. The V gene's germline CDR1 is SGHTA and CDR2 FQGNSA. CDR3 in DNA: TGTGCCAGCAGCTTAGGGATTCAAGAGACCCAGTACTTC. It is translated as CASSLGIQETQYF.

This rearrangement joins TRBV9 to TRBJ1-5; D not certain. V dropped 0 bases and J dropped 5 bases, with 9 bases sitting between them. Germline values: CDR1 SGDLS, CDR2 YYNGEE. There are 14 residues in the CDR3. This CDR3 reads CASSVDQNYQPQHF. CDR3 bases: TGTGCCAGCAGCGTAGACCAGAATTATCAGCCCCAGCATTTT.

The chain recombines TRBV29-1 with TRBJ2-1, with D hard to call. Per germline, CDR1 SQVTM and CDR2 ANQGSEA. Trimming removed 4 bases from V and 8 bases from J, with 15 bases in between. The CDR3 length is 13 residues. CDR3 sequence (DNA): TGCAGCGTTGCCCGGGTCCTTAAGTATGAGCAGTTCTTC. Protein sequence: CSVARVLKYEQFF.

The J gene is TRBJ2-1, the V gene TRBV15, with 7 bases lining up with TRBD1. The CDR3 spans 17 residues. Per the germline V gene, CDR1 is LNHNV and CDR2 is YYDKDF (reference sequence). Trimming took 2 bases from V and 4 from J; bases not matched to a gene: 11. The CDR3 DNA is TGTGCCACCAGCAGACCCCATTGGGACAGCTTGTACAATGAGCAGTTCTTC. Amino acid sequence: CATSRPHWDSLYNEQFF.

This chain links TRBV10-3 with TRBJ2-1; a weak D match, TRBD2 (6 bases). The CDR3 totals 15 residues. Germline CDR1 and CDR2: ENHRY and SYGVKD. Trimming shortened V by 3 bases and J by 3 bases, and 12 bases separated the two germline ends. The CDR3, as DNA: TGTGCCATCAGTGATTCCGGGACTCTCTACAATGAGCAGTTCTTC. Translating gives CAISDSGTLYNEQFF.

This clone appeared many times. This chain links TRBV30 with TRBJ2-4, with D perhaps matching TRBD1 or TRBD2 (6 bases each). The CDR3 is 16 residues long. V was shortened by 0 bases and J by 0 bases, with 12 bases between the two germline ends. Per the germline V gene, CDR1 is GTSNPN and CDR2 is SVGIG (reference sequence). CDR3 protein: CAWSVGGPGAKNIQYF. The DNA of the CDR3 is TGTGCCTGGAGTGTGGGGGGCCCGGGAGCCAAAAACATTCAGTACTTC.

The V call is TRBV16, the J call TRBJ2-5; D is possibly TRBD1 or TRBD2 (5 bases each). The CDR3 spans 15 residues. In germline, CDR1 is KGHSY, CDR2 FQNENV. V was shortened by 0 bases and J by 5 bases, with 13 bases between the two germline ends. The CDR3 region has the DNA TGTGCCAGCAGCCAATCGATTCGAGGGGCGGAGACCCAGTACTTC. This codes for CASSQSIRGAETQYF.

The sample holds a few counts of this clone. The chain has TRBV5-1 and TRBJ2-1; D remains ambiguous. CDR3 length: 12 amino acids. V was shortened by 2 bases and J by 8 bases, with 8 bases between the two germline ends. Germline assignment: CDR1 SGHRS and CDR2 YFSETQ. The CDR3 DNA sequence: TGCGCCAGCAGCTTATTTCCCTATGAGCAGTTCTTC. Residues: CASSLFPYEQFF.

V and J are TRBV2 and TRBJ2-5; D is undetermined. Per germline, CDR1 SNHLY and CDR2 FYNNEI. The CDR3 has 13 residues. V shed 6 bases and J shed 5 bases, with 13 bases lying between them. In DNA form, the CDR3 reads TGTGCCAGCAGGATCTTAGGGTCGGAGACCCAGTACTTC. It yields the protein CASRILGSETQYF.

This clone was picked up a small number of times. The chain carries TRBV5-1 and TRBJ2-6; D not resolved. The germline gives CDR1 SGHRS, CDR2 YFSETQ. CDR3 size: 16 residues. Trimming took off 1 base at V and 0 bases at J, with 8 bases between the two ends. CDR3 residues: CASSLRPSSGANVLTF. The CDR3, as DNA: TGCGCCAGCAGCTTGCGGCCTAGCTCTGGGGCCAACGTCCTGACTTTC.

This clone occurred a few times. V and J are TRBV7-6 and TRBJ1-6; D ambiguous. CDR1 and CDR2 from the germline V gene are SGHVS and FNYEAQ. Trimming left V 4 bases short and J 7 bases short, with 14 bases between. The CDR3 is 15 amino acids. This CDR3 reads CASSYSGVGNSPLHF. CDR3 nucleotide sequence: TGTGCCAGCAGCTACTCCGGGGTGGGAAATTCACCCCTCCACTTT.

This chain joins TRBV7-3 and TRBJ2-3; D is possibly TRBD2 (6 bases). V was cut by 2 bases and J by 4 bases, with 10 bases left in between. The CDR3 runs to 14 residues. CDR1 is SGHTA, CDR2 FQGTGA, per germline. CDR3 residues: CASSLAGRADTQYF. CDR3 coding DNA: TGTGCCAGCAGCTTAGCGGGGCGAGCAGATACGCAGTATTTT.

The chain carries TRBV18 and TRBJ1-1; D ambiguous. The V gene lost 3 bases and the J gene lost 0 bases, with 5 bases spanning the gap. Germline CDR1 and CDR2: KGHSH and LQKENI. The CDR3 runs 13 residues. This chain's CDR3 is CASSPQMNTEAFF. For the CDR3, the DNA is TGTGCCAGCTCACCTCAAATGAACACTGAAGCTTTCTTT.

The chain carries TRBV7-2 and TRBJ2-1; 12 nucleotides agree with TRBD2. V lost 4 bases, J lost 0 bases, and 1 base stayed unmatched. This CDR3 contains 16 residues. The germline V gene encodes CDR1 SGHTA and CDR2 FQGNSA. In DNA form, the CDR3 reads TGTGCCAGCAGCTGGGGACTAGCGGGCTCCTACAATGAGCAGTTCTTC. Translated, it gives CASSWGLAGSYNEQFF. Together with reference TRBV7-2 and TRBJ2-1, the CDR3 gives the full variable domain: GAGVSQSPSNKVTEKGKDVELRCDPISGHTALYWYRQSLGQGLEFLIYFQGNSAPDKSGLPSDRFSAERTGGSVSTLTIQRTQQEDSAVYLCASSWGLAGSYNEQFFGPGTRLTVL.

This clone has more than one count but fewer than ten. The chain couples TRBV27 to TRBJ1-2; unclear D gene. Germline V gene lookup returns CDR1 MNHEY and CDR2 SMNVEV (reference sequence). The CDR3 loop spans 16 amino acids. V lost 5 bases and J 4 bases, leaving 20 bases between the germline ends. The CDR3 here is CASSRFDAGSPYGYTF. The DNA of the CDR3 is TGTGCCAGCAGTCGGTTTGATGCTGGGTCTCCCTATGGCTACACCTTC.

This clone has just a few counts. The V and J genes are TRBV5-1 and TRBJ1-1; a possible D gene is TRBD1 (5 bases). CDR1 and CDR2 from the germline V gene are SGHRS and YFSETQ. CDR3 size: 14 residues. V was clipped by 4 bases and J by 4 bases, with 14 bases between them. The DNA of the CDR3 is TGCGCCAGCAGCAGTGAAAACGGGGGCACTGAAGCTTTCTTT. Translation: CASSSENGGTEAFF.

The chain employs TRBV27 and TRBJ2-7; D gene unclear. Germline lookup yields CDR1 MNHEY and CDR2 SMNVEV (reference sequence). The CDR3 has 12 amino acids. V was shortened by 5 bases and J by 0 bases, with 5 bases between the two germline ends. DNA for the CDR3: TGTGCCAGCAGTGTAAACTCCTACGAGCAGTACGTC. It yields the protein CASSVNSYEQYV.

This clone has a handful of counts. The CDR3 region has the DNA TGCGCCAGCAGCCAACACGGGGATAGCAATCAGCCCCAGCATTTT. It yields the protein CASSQHGDSNQPQHF. The rearrangement uses TRBV4-3 and TRBJ1-5, with no clear D. Trimming took 2 bases from V and 0 from J, leaving 8 bases between them. The germline V gene has CDR1 LGHNA and CDR2 YSLEER. This CDR3 is 15 amino acids long.

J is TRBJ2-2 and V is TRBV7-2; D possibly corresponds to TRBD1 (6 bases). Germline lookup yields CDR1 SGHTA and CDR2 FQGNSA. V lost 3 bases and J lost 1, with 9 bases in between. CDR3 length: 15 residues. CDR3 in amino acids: CASSLAGENTGELFF. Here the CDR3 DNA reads TGTGCCAGCAGCTTGGCAGGGGAGAACACCGGGGAGCTGTTTTTT.